The clone carrying this T cell receptor beta chain was detected many times. The antigen remains unidentified. Libraries were made from TCR beta cDNA, and they carried unique molecular identifiers. TCRdb independently ran MiXCR on the PCR reads; one entry per CDR3 protein. This table holds roughly 200,000 distinct CDR3 sequences, roughly 28% found once. The data stem from a study of post-analysis software for immune sequencing data. Study background: The disease courses spanned relapsing-remitting, secondary progressive and progressive-relapsing forms of multiple sclerosis.

Study results and limitations: Patients carried roughly 5 TRBV segments more frequently than controls did, and TRBV5-6, TRBV5-1 and TRBV20-1 were among them.

The V gene lost 0 bases and the J gene lost 8 bases, with 7 bases spanning the gap. This CDR3 is 12 amino acids long. Germline CDR1 is LNHNV and CDR2 is YYDKDF (reference sequence). The TCR originated in a girl under 18 with multiple sclerosis. The chain employs TRBV15 and TRBJ1-1, with D uncertain. The sample was blood. Here the CDR3 DNA reads TGTGCCACCAGCAGAGATCGAGAGGAAGCTTTCTTT. Its protein is CATSRDREEAFF. The full variable domain, in which reference TRBV15 and TRBJ1-1 provide the parts outside the CDR3, is DAMVIQNPRYQVTQFGKPVTLSCSQTLNHNVMYWYQQKSSQAPKLLFHYYDKDFNNEADTPDNFQSRRPNTSFCFLDIRSPGLGDTAMYLCATSRDREEAFFGQGTRLTVV.